The 31 T cell receptor beta chains below were found in one sample sequenced in a study of blood T cell repertoires in COVID-19. Generated by immunoSEQ multiplex PCR, the TCRdb table keeps only in-frame clones and is missing some. The sample has about 140,000 clones, over 60% seen once. The source material was peripheral blood. The receptors originated from a man aged 45-65 years with acute or convalescent COVID-19.

Here the CDR3 reads CATSDRQGQETQYF. The DNA of the CDR3 is TGTGCCACCAGTGATCGACAGGGGCAAGAGACCCAGTACTTC. The chain uses TRBV24-1 and TRBJ2-5, with TRBD1 matching over 8 bases. The V gene end was trimmed by 3 bases and the J gene end by 2 bases; junction bases not matched to a gene: 1. In germline, CDR1 is KGHDR, CDR2 SFDVKD. The CDR3 is 14 amino acids.

The gene calls are TRBV27 and TRBJ1-1; D perhaps matches TRBD1 (6 bases). CDR3 length equals 14 residues. The germline CDR1 and CDR2 sequences are MNHEY and SMNVEV (reference sequence). Trimming shortened V by 6 bases and J by 5 bases, and 16 bases separated the two germline ends. This CDR3 is CASRLGAGETEAFF. The CDR3, as DNA: TGTGCCAGCAGACTCGGTGCAGGGGAGACTGAAGCTTTCTTT.

The chain joins TRBV7-9 to TRBJ1-6, with TRBD1 identical over 9 bases. With 5 bases clipped from V and 8 bases from J, the junction kept 10 bases outside the gene matches. Per the germline V gene, CDR1 is SEHNR and CDR2 is FQNEAQ (reference sequence). This CDR3 comprises 16 residues. In DNA, the CDR3 is TGTGCCAGCAGCCAGGGACAGGGTGGTTGCGATTCACCCCTCCACTTT. Protein: CASSQGQGGCDSPLHF.

Only one count was recorded for this clone. The chain uses TRBV12-3 or TRBV12-4 and TRBJ1-2, with 7 bases matching TRBD1. With V trimmed by 2 bases and J by 14 bases, 8 bases remained unmatched. This CDR3 spans 12 amino acids. The CDR3 nucleotides are TGTGCCAGCAGTTTAAGCATAGCGACAGGGACCTTC. It encodes CASSLSIATGTF.

V usage is TRBV5-1 and J usage is TRBJ1-2; 7 bases match TRBD1. V gave up 0 bases and J gave up 7 bases; unmatched junction bases: 3. The germline V gene has CDR1 SGHRS and CDR2 YFSETQ. The CDR3 is made up of 13 amino acids. The CDR3 here is CASSLGQGGGYTF. The CDR3 DNA follows: TGCGCCAGCAGCTTGGGACAGGGAGGTGGCTACACCTTC.

This clone was observed a handful of times. The CDR3 loop is CATSRDRDYEQYF. The CDR3 DNA follows: TGTGCCACCAGCAGGGACAGAGACTACGAGCAGTACTTC. The chain has TRBV15 and TRBJ2-7; a possible D gene is TRBD1 (6 bases). Germline V gives CDR1 LNHNV, CDR2 YYDKDF (reference sequence). The CDR3 has 13 residues. V was trimmed by 3 bases and J by 3 bases, leaving 9 bases between them.

V is TRBV12-5 and J is TRBJ2-2, with D possibly TRBD2 on 5 matching bases. The germline V gene encodes CDR1 LGHNT and CDR2 FRNRAP. The CDR3 has 14 residues. Trimming removed 3 bases at V and 5 bases at J, with 10 bases between. The CDR3 region has the DNA TGTGCTAGTGGTTTAGAGGGAGTGACCGGGGAGCTGTTTTTT. Translated, it gives CASGLEGVTGELFF.

The chain links TRBV19 to TRBJ2-1; 14 bases map to TRBD2. Germline CDR1 is LNHDA and CDR2 is SQIVND (reference sequence). This CDR3 has 17 amino acids. The V and J ends lost 3 bases and 6 bases, in that order; junction bases with no gene match: 7. The CDR3 nucleotides are TGTGCCAGTAGTATCTCCGGACTAGCGGGGGGCCGCAATGAGCAGTTCTTC. Encoded protein: CASSISGLAGGRNEQFF. Combining the CDR3 with reference TRBV19 and TRBJ2-1 gives the whole variable domain DGGITQSPKYLFRKEGQNVTLSCEQNLNHDAMYWYRQDPGQGLRLIYYSQIVNDFQKGDIAEGYSVSREKKESFPLTVTSAQKNPTAFYLCASSISGLAGGRNEQFFGPGTRLTVL.

A word on this clone: Other nucleotide sequences from this sample produce the same CDR3. The chain employs TRBV5-1 and TRBJ1-5; 10 positions match TRBD1. V trimming: 4 bases; J trimming: 5 bases; junction bases outside the gene matches: 3. Germline loops: CDR1 SGHRS, CDR2 YFSETQ. The CDR3 length is 14 residues. The CDR3 is CASSRGQGDQPQHF. The CDR3 coding sequence is TGCGCCAGCAGCCGTGGACAGGGGGATCAGCCCCAGCATTTT.

The V call is TRBV19, the J call TRBJ1-5; TRBD1 aligns across 9 bases. Germline V gene lookup returns CDR1 LNHDA and CDR2 SQIVND (reference sequence). CDR3 length: 14 amino acids. Trimming took 5 bases from V and 4 from J; bases not matched to a gene: 3. The CDR3 DNA reads TGTGCCAGTAGTTCCGGACAGGGGAATCAGCCCCAGCATTTT. Translating gives CASSSGQGNQPQHF.

In its sample, this clone was seen a few times. The chain recombines TRBV4-2 with TRBJ1-2; no firm D call. The CDR3 loop spans 14 amino acids. Trimming took 0 bases from V and 0 from J, leaving 5 bases between them. Germline-derived CDR1 and CDR2 are LGHNA and YNFKEQ. The chain's CDR3 is CASSQDSANYGYTF. The CDR3 DNA is TGTGCCAGCAGCCAAGACAGCGCTAACTATGGCTACACCTTC.

The chain is built from TRBV19 and TRBJ1-5, with D unresolved. CDR3 length: 14 amino acids. Trimming took off 5 bases at V and 2 bases at J, with 10 bases between the two ends. The germline CDR1 and CDR2 sequences are LNHDA and SQIVND (reference sequence). This CDR3 reads CASSRGGGNQPQHF. In DNA, the CDR3 is TGTGCCAGTAGTCGGGGTGGGGGCAATCAGCCCCAGCATTTT.

The genes are TRBV4-2 and TRBJ1-3; TRBD1 matches at 9 bases. This CDR3 has 16 amino acids. The ends lost 4 bases at V and 2 bases at J; junction bases unmatched: 6. The germline gives CDR1 LGHNA, CDR2 YNFKEQ. CDR3 protein: CASSLGTGTTGNTIYF. The CDR3 DNA is TGTGCCAGCAGCCTAGGGACAGGGACGACTGGAAACACCATATATTTT.

This clone appeared a few times. The CDR3 DNA follows: TGTGCCAGCAGCGGAGTAGGGACAGGGAACTCACCCCTCCACTTT. This translates into CASSGVGTGNSPLHF. The chain employs TRBV9 and TRBJ1-6; 9 bases agree with TRBD1. V lost 3 bases, J lost 10 bases, and 8 bases stayed unmatched. CDR1 SGDLS and CDR2 YYNGEE come from the germline V gene. The CDR3 length is 15 residues.

The rearrangement uses TRBV2 and TRBJ2-7, with 8 bases that match TRBD1. The junction had 6 bases not matched to a gene; V was cut back by 0 bases and J by 5 bases. Germline V gene lookup returns CDR1 SNHLY and CDR2 FYNNEI. This CDR3 has 15 amino acids. The CDR3 here is CASSEALGQGNEQYF. The DNA for the CDR3 is TGTGCCAGCAGTGAAGCGCTTGGACAGGGTAACGAGCAGTACTTC.

The chain is built from TRBV9 and TRBJ2-5; tentatively, D is TRBD2 (7 bases). Trimming shortened V by 4 bases and J by 5 bases, and 18 bases separated the two germline ends. The CDR3 runs 15 residues. Germline V lookup: CDR1 SGDLS, CDR2 YYNGEE. The CDR3 region has the DNA TGTGCCAGCAGCTCCACGGGGGGCGGAAGGGAGACCCAGTACTTC. This translates into CASSSTGGGRETQYF.

This clone occurred a few times. The genes are TRBV20-1 and TRBJ1-5; D uncertain. This CDR3 contains 12 residues. The V gene's germline CDR1 is DFQATT and CDR2 SNEGSKA (reference sequence). The germline V and J ends were trimmed by 3 bases and 1 base, with 4 bases remaining between them. CDR3 loop: CSASLSNQPQHF. The CDR3 DNA is TGCAGTGCTAGTCTCAGCAATCAGCCCCAGCATTTT.

Concerning this clone: The sample carries other DNA sequences with the same CDR3. The CDR3 region is CASSPGRDTQYF. For the CDR3, the DNA is TGTGCCAGCTCACCAGGGAGGGATACGCAGTATTTT. The chain joins TRBV18 to TRBJ2-3; a possible D gene is TRBD2 (6 bases). This CDR3 comprises 12 residues. Trimming stripped 2 bases from V and 6 bases from J, with 6 bases between. The germline CDR1 and CDR2 sequences are KGHSH and LQKENI.

In this sample, this clone turned up once. This chain uses TRBV6-9 with TRBJ1-2, with 12 bases matching TRBD1. Per the germline V gene, CDR1 is MNHGY and CDR2 is SVAAGI. The CDR3 loop spans 15 amino acids. V trimming: 4 bases; J trimming: 7 bases; junction bases outside the gene matches: 7. CDR3 sequence: CASSSPGQGAPGYTF. The DNA of the CDR3 is TGTGCCAGCAGTTCCCCGGGACAGGGGGCCCCTGGCTACACCTTC.

The chain links TRBV19 to TRBJ1-1; perhaps TRBD1 as D (6 bases). Per germline, CDR1 LNHDA and CDR2 SQIVND (reference sequence). The V end was cut by 7 bases, the J end by 2 bases, with 17 bases between. The CDR3 has 15 amino acids. CDR3 region: CASKVQGTSNTEAFF. The CDR3 DNA reads TGTGCCAGTAAGGTCCAGGGGACAAGTAACACTGAAGCTTTCTTT.

The chain combines TRBV23-1 with TRBJ2-3; TRBD2 agrees at 13 bases. TRBV23-1 is reported as an ORF; its role is uncertain. The CDR3 is 20 residues long. V was pared by 0 bases and J by 0 bases, with 9 bases of the junction left unmatched. The CDR3 sequence: CASSQSLGGLAGPSTDTQYF. DNA of the CDR3: TGCGCCAGCAGTCAATCGTTGGGGGGACTAGCGGGGCCTAGCACAGATACGCAGTATTTT.

The chain recombines TRBV29-1 with TRBJ1-1; D unclear. V lost 7 bases, J lost 0 bases, and 15 bases lay in between. The CDR3 runs to 14 residues. The V gene's germline CDR1 is SQVTM and CDR2 ANQGSEA. This chain's CDR3 is CSAGEGSLNTEAFF. The CDR3 nucleotides are TGCAGCGCCGGGGAGGGCAGCTTGAACACTGAAGCTTTCTTT.

This chain connects TRBV30 to TRBJ1-1, with 8 bases that match TRBD1. Germline CDR1 is GTSNPN and CDR2 is SVGIG (reference sequence). V trimming: 3 bases; J trimming: 10 bases; junction bases outside the gene matches: 16. This CDR3 is built from 15 residues. CDR3 sequence reads: CAWSFGTGSMSRAFF. As DNA, the CDR3 is TGTGCCTGGAGCTTCGGGACAGGTTCCATGTCCAGAGCTTTCTTT.

The rearrangement joins TRBV28 to TRBJ2-7, with a tentative D call TRBD1 (6 bases). The CDR3 sequence is 17 residues long. The V gene's germline CDR1 is MDHEN and CDR2 SYDVKM. The V end lost 6 bases, the J end lost 0 bases, and 21 bases lay between the germline ends. The CDR3 DNA sequence: TGTGCCAGCAGCTCCCGGTTACAGGGACCCGTCTCCTACGAGCAGTACGTC. Its translation is CASSSRLQGPVSYEQYV.

The chain has TRBV5-6 and TRBJ1-4; tentative D call: TRBD1 (6 bases). Trimming removed 4 bases at V and 4 bases at J, with 14 bases between. Germline CDR1 is SGHDT and CDR2 is YYEEEE. The CDR3 is 15 residues long. CDR3 DNA sequence: TGTGCCAGCAGCCACCGGACAGTTTATAATGAAAAACTGTTTTTT. It is translated as CASSHRTVYNEKLFF.

V and J are TRBV5-1 and TRBJ2-7; 8 bases agree with TRBD1. The CDR3 sequence is 16 residues long. The ends lost 0 bases at V and 3 bases at J; junction bases unmatched: 8. CDR1 is SGHRS and CDR2 is YFSETQ in the germline V gene. CDR3 amino acids: CASSLADRDRSYEQYV. In DNA, the CDR3 is TGCGCCAGCAGCTTGGCGGACAGGGATCGTAGCTACGAGCAGTACGTC.

The CDR3 is CASSPAGTGNYGYTF. DNA of the CDR3: TGTGCCAGCAGTCCAGCCGGGACAGGGAACTATGGCTACACCTTC. The rearrangement links TRBV28 to TRBJ1-2; 9 bases align to TRBD1. The V gene's germline CDR1 is MDHEN and CDR2 SYDVKM. CDR3 length: 15 residues. After removal of 5 bases from V and 2 bases from J, the junction contained 6 bases not matched to a gene.

V and J are TRBV6-1 and TRBJ1-2, with D maybe TRBD1 (6 bases). The germline V gene encodes CDR1 MNHNS and CDR2 SASEGT. V dropped 1 base and J dropped 8 bases, with 14 bases sitting between them. The CDR3 extends over 14 amino acids. The CDR3 here is CASSEVGARRGYTF. The CDR3 DNA sequence: TGTGCCAGCAGTGAAGTGGGGGCGCGGAGGGGCTACACCTTC.

The gene calls are TRBV7-9 and TRBJ1-6; D not resolved. CDR3 length: 18 residues. In germline, CDR1 is SEHNR, CDR2 FQNEAQ (reference sequence). V gave up 7 bases and J gave up 0 bases, with 19 bases separating them. The CDR3 here is CASTLYSVESSYNSPLHF. CDR3 nucleotides: TGTGCCAGCACCCTTTACTCTGTCGAAAGCTCCTATAATTCACCCCTCCACTTT. Full variable domain (missing parts from reference TRBV7-9 and TRBJ1-6): DTGVSQNPRHKITKRGQNVTFRCDPISEHNRLYWYRQTLGQGPEFLTYFQNEAQLEKSRLLSDRFSAERPKGSFSTLEIQRTEQGDSAMYLCASTLYSVESSYNSPLHFGNGTRLTVT.

This chain connects TRBV20-1 to TRBJ1-2; D not resolved. This CDR3 contains 11 residues. The V gene lost 8 bases and the J gene lost 3 bases, with 10 bases spanning the gap. Germline V gene data show CDR1 as DFQATT and CDR2 as SNEGSKA (reference sequence). This CDR3 is CSLGEYYGYTF. In nucleotides, the CDR3 is TGCAGTCTCGGGGAGTACTATGGCTACACCTTC.

J is TRBJ2-3 and V is TRBV10-1; possible D gene TRBD2, 5 bases. The CDR3 length is 14 residues. From germline, CDR1 is WNHNN and CDR2 SYGVQD (reference sequence). V lost 6 bases and J lost 0, with 10 bases in between. The CDR3 is CASRGLNSTDTQYF. CDR3 sequence (DNA): TGCGCCAGCAGAGGACTCAATAGCACAGATACGCAGTATTTT.